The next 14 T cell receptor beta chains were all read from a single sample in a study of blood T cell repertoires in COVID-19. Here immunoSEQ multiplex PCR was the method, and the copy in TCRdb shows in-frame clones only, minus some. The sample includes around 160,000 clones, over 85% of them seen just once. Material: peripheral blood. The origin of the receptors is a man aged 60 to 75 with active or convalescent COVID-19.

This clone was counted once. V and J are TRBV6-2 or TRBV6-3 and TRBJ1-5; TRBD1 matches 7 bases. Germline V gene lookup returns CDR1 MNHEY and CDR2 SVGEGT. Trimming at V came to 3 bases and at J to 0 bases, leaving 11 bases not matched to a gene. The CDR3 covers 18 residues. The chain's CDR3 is CASSYPRDSMYSNQPQHF. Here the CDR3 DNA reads TGTGCCAGCAGTTATCCCCGGGACAGTATGTATAGCAATCAGCCCCAGCATTTT.

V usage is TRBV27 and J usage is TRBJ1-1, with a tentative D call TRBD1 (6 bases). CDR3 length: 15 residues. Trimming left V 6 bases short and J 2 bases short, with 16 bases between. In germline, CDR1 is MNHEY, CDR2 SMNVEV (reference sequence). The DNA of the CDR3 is TGTGCCAGCAGGGATAGGGACACAAACAACACTGAAGCTTTCTTT. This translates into CASRDRDTNNTEAFF.

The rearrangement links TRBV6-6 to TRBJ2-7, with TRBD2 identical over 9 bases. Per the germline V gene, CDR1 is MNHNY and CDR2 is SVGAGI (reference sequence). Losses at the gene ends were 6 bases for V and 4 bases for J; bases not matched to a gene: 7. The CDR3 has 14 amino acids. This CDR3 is CASRGASGTYEQYF. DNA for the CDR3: TGTGCCAGCAGGGGCGCTAGCGGGACTTACGAGCAGTACTTC.

In nucleotides, the CDR3 is TGTGCCAGCAGCTTAGAAGCGGGGAGGCACACAGATACGCAGTATTTT. Translated, it gives CASSLEAGRHTDTQYF. This chain joins TRBV7-9 and TRBJ2-3; 7 bases agree with TRBD2. Trimming took 1 base from V and 2 from J; bases not matched to a gene: 6. CDR1 is SEHNR, CDR2 FQNEAQ, per germline (reference sequence). The length of the CDR3 is 16 residues.

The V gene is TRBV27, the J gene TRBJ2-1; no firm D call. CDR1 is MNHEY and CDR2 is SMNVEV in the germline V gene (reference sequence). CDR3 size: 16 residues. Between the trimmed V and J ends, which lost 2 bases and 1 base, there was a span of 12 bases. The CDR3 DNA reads TGTGCCAGCAGTTTACTGGCGGCACCTTCCTACAATGAGCAGTTCTTC. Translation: CASSLLAAPSYNEQFF.

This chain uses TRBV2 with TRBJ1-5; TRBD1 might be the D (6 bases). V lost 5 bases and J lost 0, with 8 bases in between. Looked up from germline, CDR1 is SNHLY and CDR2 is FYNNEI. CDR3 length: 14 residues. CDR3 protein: CASSHRDSNQPQHF. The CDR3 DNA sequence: TGTGCCAGCAGTCACAGGGATAGCAATCAGCCCCAGCATTTT. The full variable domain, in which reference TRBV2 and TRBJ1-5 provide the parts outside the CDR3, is EPEVTQTPSHQVTQMGQEVILRCVPISNHLYFYWYRQILGQKVEFLVSFYNNEISEKSEIFDDQFSVERPDGSNFTLKIRSTKLEDSAMYFCASSHRDSNQPQHFGDGTRLSIL.

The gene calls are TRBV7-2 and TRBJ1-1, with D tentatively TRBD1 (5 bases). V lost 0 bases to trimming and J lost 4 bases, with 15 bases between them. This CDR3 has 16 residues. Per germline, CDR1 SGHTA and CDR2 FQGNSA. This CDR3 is CASSLAWAGKGTEAFF. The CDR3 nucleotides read TGTGCCAGCAGCTTAGCGTGGGCAGGGAAGGGCACTGAAGCTTTCTTT.

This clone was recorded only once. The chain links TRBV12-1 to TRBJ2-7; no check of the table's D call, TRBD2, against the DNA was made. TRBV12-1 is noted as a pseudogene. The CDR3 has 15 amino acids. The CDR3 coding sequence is TGTGCCAGCAGCTTGACCAGCGACCCCCTCTACGAGCAGTACTTC. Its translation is CASSLTSDPLYEQYF.

CDR3 sequence (DNA): TGTGCCAGCAGCGTGGGACTAGCGGTTTACAATGAGCAGTTCTTC. Translation: CASSVGLAVYNEQFF. The rearrangement links TRBV11-2 to TRBJ2-1; 11 bases are shared with TRBD2. Looked up from germline, CDR1 is SGHAT and CDR2 is FQNNGV. Trimming removed 5 bases from V and 4 bases from J; junction bases left unmatched: 4. The CDR3 totals 15 residues. The full variable domain, rest sourced from reference TRBV11-2 and TRBJ2-1, is EAGVAQSPRYKIIEKRQSVAFWCNPISGHATLYWYQQILGQGPKLLIQFQNNGVVDDSQLPKDRFSAERLKGVDSTLKIQPAKLEDSAVYLCASSVGLAVYNEQFFGPGTRLTVL.

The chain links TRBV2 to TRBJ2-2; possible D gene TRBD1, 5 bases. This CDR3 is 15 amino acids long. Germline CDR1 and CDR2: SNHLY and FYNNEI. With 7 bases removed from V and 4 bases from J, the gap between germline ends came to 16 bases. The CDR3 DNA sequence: TGTGCCAGCAACCTCGACAGATTTCGCACCGGGGAGCTGTTTTTT. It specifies CASNLDRFRTGELFF.

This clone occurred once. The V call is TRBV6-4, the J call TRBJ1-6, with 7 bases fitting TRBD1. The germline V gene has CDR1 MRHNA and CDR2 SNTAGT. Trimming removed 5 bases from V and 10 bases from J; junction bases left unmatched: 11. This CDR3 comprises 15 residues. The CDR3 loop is CASSPTMAGGSPLHF. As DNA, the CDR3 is TGTGCCAGCAGTCCGACTATGGCAGGGGGATCACCCCTCCACTTT.

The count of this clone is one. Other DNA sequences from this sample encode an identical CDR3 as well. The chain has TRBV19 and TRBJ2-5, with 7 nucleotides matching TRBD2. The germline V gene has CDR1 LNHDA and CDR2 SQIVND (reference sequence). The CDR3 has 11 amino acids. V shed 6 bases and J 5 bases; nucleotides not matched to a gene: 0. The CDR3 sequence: CASRGGETQYF. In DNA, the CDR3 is TGTGCCAGTAGGGGGGGGGAGACCCAGTACTTC. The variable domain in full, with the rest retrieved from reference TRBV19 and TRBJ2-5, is DGGITQSPKYLFRKEGQNVTLSCEQNLNHDAMYWYRQDPGQGLRLIYYSQIVNDFQKGDIAEGYSVSREKKESFPLTVTSAQKNPTAFYLCASRGGETQYFGPGTRLLVL.

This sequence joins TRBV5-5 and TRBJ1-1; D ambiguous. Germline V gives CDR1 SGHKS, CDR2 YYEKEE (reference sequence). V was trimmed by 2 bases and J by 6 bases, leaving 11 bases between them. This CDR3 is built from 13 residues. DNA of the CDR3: TGTGCCAGCAGCTTCGCGGGTGGGGCTGAAGCTTTCTTT. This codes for CASSFAGGAEAFF.

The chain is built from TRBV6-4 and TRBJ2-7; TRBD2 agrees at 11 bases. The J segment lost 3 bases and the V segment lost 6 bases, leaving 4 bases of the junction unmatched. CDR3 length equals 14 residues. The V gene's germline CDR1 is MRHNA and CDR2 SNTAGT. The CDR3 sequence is CASSVAGGNYEQYF. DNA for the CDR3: TGTGCCAGCAGCGTAGCGGGAGGGAACTACGAGCAGTACTTC.